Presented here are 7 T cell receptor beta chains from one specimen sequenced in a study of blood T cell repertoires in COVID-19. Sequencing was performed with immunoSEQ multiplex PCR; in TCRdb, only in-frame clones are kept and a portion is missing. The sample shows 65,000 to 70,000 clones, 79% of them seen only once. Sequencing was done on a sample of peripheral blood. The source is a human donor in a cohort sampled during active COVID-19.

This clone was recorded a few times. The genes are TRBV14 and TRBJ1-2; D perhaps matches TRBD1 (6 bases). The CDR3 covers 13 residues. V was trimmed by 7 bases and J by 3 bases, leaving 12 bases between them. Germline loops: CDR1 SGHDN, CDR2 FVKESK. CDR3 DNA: TGTGCCAGCACCTTGGGACAACACTATGGCTACACCTTC. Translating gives CASTLGQHYGYTF.

The CDR3: CASSLTGGAYNSPLHF. The CDR3 nucleotides read TGTGCCAGCAGTTTAACAGGTGGAGCATATAATTCACCCCTCCACTTT. The chain uses TRBV27 and TRBJ1-6; maybe TRBD1 (5 bases). Germline values: CDR1 MNHEY, CDR2 SMNVEV (reference sequence). Deletions cut 2 bases from V and 4 bases from J, with 12 bases between. The CDR3 has 16 residues.

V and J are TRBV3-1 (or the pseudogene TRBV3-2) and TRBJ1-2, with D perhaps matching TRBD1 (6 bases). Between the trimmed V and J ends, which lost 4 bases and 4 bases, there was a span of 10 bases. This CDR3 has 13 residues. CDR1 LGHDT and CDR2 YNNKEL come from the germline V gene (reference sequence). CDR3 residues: CASSPGDIYGYTF. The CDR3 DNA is TGTGCCAGCAGCCCCGGGGACATCTATGGCTACACCTTC.

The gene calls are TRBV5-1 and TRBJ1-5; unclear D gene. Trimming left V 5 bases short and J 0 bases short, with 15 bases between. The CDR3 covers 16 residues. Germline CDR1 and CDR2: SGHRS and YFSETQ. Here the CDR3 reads CASRVGQPYSNQPQHF. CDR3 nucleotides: TGCGCCAGCAGAGTTGGGCAGCCCTATAGCAATCAGCCCCAGCATTTT.

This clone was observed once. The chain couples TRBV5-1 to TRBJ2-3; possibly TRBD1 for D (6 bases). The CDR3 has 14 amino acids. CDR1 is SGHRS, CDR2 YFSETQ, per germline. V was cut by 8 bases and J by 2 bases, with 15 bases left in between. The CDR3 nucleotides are TGCGCCAGTTCAGGGGTTGATCACACAGATACGCAGTATTTT. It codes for CASSGVDHTDTQYF.

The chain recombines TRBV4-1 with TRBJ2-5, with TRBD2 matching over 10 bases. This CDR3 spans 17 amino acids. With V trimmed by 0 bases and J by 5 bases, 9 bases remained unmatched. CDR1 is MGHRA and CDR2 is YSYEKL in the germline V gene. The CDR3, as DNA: TGCGCCAGCAGCCAAGACAGATCCGGGACTAGCGAGGAGACCCAGTACTTC. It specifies CASSQDRSGTSEETQYF.

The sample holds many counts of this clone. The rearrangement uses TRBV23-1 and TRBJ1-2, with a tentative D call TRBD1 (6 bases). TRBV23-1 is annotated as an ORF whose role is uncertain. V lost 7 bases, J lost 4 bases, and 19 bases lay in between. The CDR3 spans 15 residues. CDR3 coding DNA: TGCGCCAGCACCGAAAGTCACGGGACATCCTATGGCTACACCTTC. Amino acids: CASTESHGTSYGYTF.